What follows are 21 T cell receptor beta chains derived from one specimen sequenced in a study of cytomegalovirus exposure and HLA in healthy donors. PCR involved 60 Vbeta and 13 Jbeta primers. The method was immunoSEQ multiplex PCR; TCRdb's version includes in-frame clones alone and lacks a portion of them. This sample has 65,000 to 95,000 clones, with around four fifths found just once. Material for sequencing was PBMCs. All receptors derive from a male donor in good health and CMV-seropositive.

The genes are TRBV18 and TRBJ2-5; 9 bases fit TRBD1. The V gene end was trimmed by 3 bases and the J gene end by 0 bases; junction bases not matched to a gene: 2. Germline V gene sequence: CDR1 KGHSH, CDR2 LQKENI. The CDR3 spans 15 residues. CDR3 residues: CASSPGDRDQETQYF. The CDR3 DNA reads as TGTGCCAGCTCACCTGGGGACAGGGACCAAGAGACCCAGTACTTC.

The chain links TRBV28 to TRBJ1-4; the match to TRBD1 covers 7 bases. The V gene end was trimmed by 6 bases and the J gene end by 8 bases; junction bases not matched to a gene: 9. The V gene's germline CDR1 is MDHEN and CDR2 SYDVKM. This CDR3 is built from 14 residues. CDR3 DNA: TGTGCCAGCAGCCGACAGGGTAACTCGGAAAAACTGTTTTTT. Translating it yields CASSRQGNSEKLFF.

The chain couples TRBV4-2 to TRBJ1-5; D uncertain. This CDR3 is 14 amino acids long. Germline V lookup: CDR1 LGHNA, CDR2 YNFKEQ. V lost 4 bases to trimming and J lost 3 bases, with 10 bases between them. The CDR3 DNA reads as TGTGCCAGCAGCCCCCTGGGCCCCAATCAGCCCCAGCATTTT. Its translation is CASSPLGPNQPQHF.

The gene calls are TRBV6-1 and TRBJ1-5; D is perhaps TRBD1 (5 bases). The CDR3 extends over 14 amino acids. The ends were cut back, 4 bases at V and 4 bases at J, with 11 bases in the middle. CDR1 and CDR2 from the germline V gene are MNHNS and SASEGT. CDR3 bases: TGTGCCAGCAGTGTCCCCAAGGGGAATCAGCCCCAGCATTTT. It translates to CASSVPKGNQPQHF.

This chain joins TRBV28 and TRBJ2-1, with 8 bases matching TRBD2. J lost 5 bases, V lost 6 bases, and 12 bases had no gene match. Germline V gene lookup returns CDR1 MDHEN and CDR2 SYDVKM. This CDR3 contains 16 residues. CDR3 residues: CASSKITSGPHNEQFF. CDR3 DNA: TGTGCCAGCAGCAAAATAACTAGCGGCCCCCACAATGAGCAGTTCTTC.

This chain uses TRBV25-1 with TRBJ2-5; the D is unclear. This CDR3 spans 12 amino acids. Per the germline V gene, CDR1 is MGHDK and CDR2 is SYGVNS. V gave up 8 bases and J gave up 2 bases, with 9 bases separating them. The CDR3 DNA reads as TGTGCCAGCTCGTCCGTACAAGAGACCCAGTACTTC. It codes for CASSSVQETQYF.

The genes are TRBV7-3 and TRBJ2-3, with TRBD2 matching over 9 bases. This CDR3 is 18 amino acids long. V lost 5 bases and J lost 1; bases outside the gene matches: 13. Germline V gives CDR1 SGHTA, CDR2 FQGTGA. The CDR3 protein is CASSVNSGSLFGTDTQYF. As DNA, the CDR3 is TGTGCCAGCAGCGTAAATAGCGGGAGCCTCTTTGGCACAGATACGCAGTATTTT.

The genes are TRBV27 and TRBJ2-7; TRBD1 matches 7 bases. V lost 4 bases and J lost 2; bases outside the gene matches: 5. The CDR3 consists of 14 residues. The germline V gene has CDR1 MNHEY and CDR2 SMNVEV (reference sequence). DNA of the CDR3: TGTGCCAGCAGTTCTTCCGGGACAGCCTACGAGCAGTACTTC. This codes for CASSSSGTAYEQYF.

Worth noting for this clone: Additional DNA sequences in this sample encode the identical CDR3. V usage is TRBV11-2 and J usage is TRBJ2-2, with D possibly being TRBD1 (5 bases). There are 14 residues in the CDR3. In germline, CDR1 is SGHAT, CDR2 FQNNGV. V was trimmed by 3 bases and J by 3 bases, leaving 8 bases between them. CDR3 sequence (DNA): TGTGCCAGCAGCTTTCGCAGGGACACCGGGGAGCTGTTTTTT. This gives the protein CASSFRRDTGELFF.

The rearrangement joins TRBV6-1 to TRBJ1-2; TRBD1 matches 7 bases. Germline CDR1 MNHNS, CDR2 SASEGT. V trimming: 5 bases; J trimming: 7 bases; junction bases outside the gene matches: 10. The CDR3 spans 14 residues. CDR3 in amino acids: CASSSDQGVSGYTF. The CDR3 DNA sequence: TGTGCCAGCAGTTCCGACCAGGGGGTGAGTGGCTACACCTTC.

As concerns this clone: In the same sample, other DNA sequences code for this CDR3. This sequence joins TRBV6-5 and TRBJ2-4, with a possible D match to TRBD1 (6 bases). The CDR3 sequence is 13 residues long. V was clipped by 4 bases and J by 4 bases, with 8 bases between them. From germline, CDR1 is MNHEY and CDR2 SVGAGI. CDR3 in amino acids: CASSFDRKNIQYF. Written as DNA, the CDR3 is TGTGCCAGCAGTTTTGACAGGAAAAACATTCAGTACTTC.

This rearrangement joins TRBV25-1 to TRBJ2-7; 13 bases agree with TRBD2. Trimming removed 3 bases from V and 7 bases from J; junction bases left unmatched: 9. Germline V gives CDR1 MGHDK, CDR2 SYGVNS. This CDR3 contains 16 residues. As DNA, the CDR3 is TGTGCCAGCAGTGATTTTAGGACTAGCGGGAGTAGGGAGCAGTACTTC. The encoded protein is CASSDFRTSGSREQYF.

The gene calls are TRBV30 and TRBJ2-1, with 10 bases that match TRBD2. Germline trimming cut 1 base from V and 6 bases from J; bases unmatched to any gene: 9. CDR3 length: 16 amino acids. CDR1 is GTSNPN, CDR2 SVGIG, per germline (reference sequence). In DNA, the CDR3 is TGTGCCTGGAGTGAAGAGCTAGCGGGAGTCGGCAATGAGCAGTTCTTC. This encodes CAWSEELAGVGNEQFF.

This clone came up once. The J gene is TRBJ2-4, the V gene TRBV7-8, with 12 positions matching TRBD1. Germline V lookup: CDR1 SGHVS, CDR2 FQNEAQ. Trimming at V came to 2 bases and at J to 0 bases, leaving 14 bases not matched to a gene. The CDR3 sequence is 21 residues long. The CDR3: CASSLRRPTGTGGEAKNIQYF. CDR3 sequence (DNA): TGTGCCAGCAGCTTAAGGCGCCCGACCGGGACAGGGGGCGAAGCCAAAAACATTCAGTACTTC.

V and J are TRBV18 and TRBJ1-2; D gene uncertain. The CDR3 runs to 14 residues. The V end was cut by 2 bases, the J end by 4 bases, with 11 bases between. Germline CDR1 is KGHSH and CDR2 is LQKENI. In DNA, the CDR3 is TGTGCCAGCTCACCAAATATCCAGGTCTATGGCTACACCTTC. It translates to CASSPNIQVYGYTF. Complete variable domain (other parts from reference TRBV18 and TRBJ1-2): NAGVMQNPRHLVRRRGQEARLRCSPMKGHSHVYWYRQLPEEGLKFMVYLQKENIIDESGMPKERFSAEFPKEGPSILRIQQVVRGDSAAYFCASSPNIQVYGYTFGSGTRLTVV.

The chain employs TRBV7-9 and TRBJ2-5, with a weak D call TRBD2 (6 bases). Germline V gene data show CDR1 as SEHNR and CDR2 as FQNEAQ (reference sequence). This CDR3 contains 14 residues. The V gene lost 2 bases and the J gene lost 2 bases, with 9 bases spanning the gap. CDR3 sequence reads: CASSLLREQETQYF. Written as DNA, the CDR3 is TGTGCCAGCAGCTTACTGCGGGAACAAGAGACCCAGTACTTC.

The chain couples TRBV11-3 to TRBJ2-7; a weak D match, TRBD2 (6 bases). The CDR3 consists of 13 residues. V dropped 5 bases and J dropped 8 bases, with 16 bases sitting between them. Germline-derived CDR1 and CDR2 are SGHNT and YENEEA. The CDR3: CASSPTGGTQQYF. CDR3 DNA: TGTGCCAGCAGCCCCACCGGAGGGACCCAGCAGTACTTC. Using reference TRBV11-3 and TRBJ2-7 for the parts outside the CDR3, the full variable domain is EAGVVQSPRYKIIEKKQPVAFWCNPISGHNTLYWYLQNLGQGPELLIRYENEEAVDDSQLPKDRFSAERLKGVDSTLKIQPAELGDSAVYLCASSPTGGTQQYFGPGTRLTVT.

The chain joins TRBV25-1 to TRBJ2-2; the match to TRBD1 covers 10 bases. Germline V gene lookup returns CDR1 MGHDK and CDR2 SYGVNS. The CDR3 runs 17 residues. Trimming cost V 4 bases and J 5 bases; bases outside gene matches: 10. CDR3 nucleotide sequence: TGTGCCAGCAGTGCTAAGGGTGACAGGGGGCGAACCGGGGAGCTGTTTTTT. Protein sequence: CASSAKGDRGRTGELFF.

The J gene is TRBJ2-7, the V gene TRBV29-1; unclear D gene. The V gene lost 1 base and the J gene lost 0 bases, with 4 bases spanning the gap. Per the germline V gene, CDR1 is SQVTM and CDR2 is ANQGSEA. The CDR3 is made up of 12 amino acids. The CDR3 DNA follows: TGCAGCGTTGAAGGCAGCTCCTACGAGCAGTACTTC. It codes for CSVEGSSYEQYF.

The chain couples TRBV9 to TRBJ2-3, with 7 bases fitting TRBD2. Germline trimming cut 4 bases from V and 3 bases from J; bases unmatched to any gene: 11. This CDR3 spans 16 amino acids. The germline V gene encodes CDR1 SGDLS and CDR2 YYNGEE. This CDR3 reads CASSYSSSGGTDTQYF. CDR3 DNA: TGTGCCAGCAGCTATTCCTCTAGCGGAGGGACAGATACGCAGTATTTT.

J is TRBJ2-7 and V is TRBV7-9, with a tentative D call TRBD1 (6 bases). Germline V gene sequence: CDR1 SEHNR, CDR2 FQNEAQ (reference sequence). The CDR3 runs 15 residues. Trimming took off 5 bases at V and 5 bases at J, with 19 bases between the two ends. The CDR3 sequence: CASSPPGHLSNEQYF. The CDR3 nucleotides are TGTGCCAGCAGCCCGCCGGGACACTTGAGTAACGAGCAGTACTTC.